The sequence of this TCR beta chain was determined in a study of prognosis after radiotherapy for stage I lung cancer. As for the study in general: More than five patients presented with squamous cell carcinoma, approximately eleven with adenocarcinoma. No significant progression was observed in 15 patients, whereas a few developed distant metastases a median of about 7 months after radiotherapy.

The CDR3 is 11 residues long. The ends lost 6 bases at V and 7 bases at J; junction bases unmatched: 3. In germline, CDR1 is ENHRY, CDR2 SYGVKD. This clonotype was found many times. Its specificity is unknown. TCR beta CDR3 was amplified from genomic DNA by two-round multiplex PCR. Round one of PCR was performed, and it used primers specific to each TRBV and TRBJ gene. TCRdb fed the multiplex PCR reads into MiXCR, producing one record per CDR3 protein. Of tens of thousands of distinct CDR3 sequences detected, around 24% appear once; the ten largest clones hold approximately 26%. Whole-study results and caveats: Clone counts measured for unique TCRs fell after stereotactic body radiation therapy, median approximately 9,600 versus 7,200.

The sample here was PBMCs, taken before or after stereotactic body radiation therapy (not recorded which). The TCR originated in a donor older than 45 with non-small cell lung cancer. The V gene is TRBV10-3, the J gene TRBJ2-7, with 7 bases aligning to TRBD1. The CDR3 DNA reads TGTGCCATCAGGGAACAGGGGGAGCAGTACTTC. Its translation is CAIREQGEQYF.